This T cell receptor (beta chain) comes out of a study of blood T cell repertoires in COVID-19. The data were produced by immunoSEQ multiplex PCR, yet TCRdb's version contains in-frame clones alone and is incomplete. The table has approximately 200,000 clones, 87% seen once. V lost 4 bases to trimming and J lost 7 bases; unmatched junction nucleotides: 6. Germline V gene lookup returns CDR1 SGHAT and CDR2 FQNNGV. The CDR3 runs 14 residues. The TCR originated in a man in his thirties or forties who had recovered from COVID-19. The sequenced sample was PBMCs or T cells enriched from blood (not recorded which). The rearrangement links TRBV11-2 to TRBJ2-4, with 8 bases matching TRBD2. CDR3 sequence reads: CASSWSGTSNIQYF. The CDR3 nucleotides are TGTGCCAGCAGCTGGAGTGGGACTAGTAACATTCAGTACTTC.